The 14 T cell receptor beta chains below come from one sample, sequenced in a study of T-cell reconstitution after alpha-beta-depleted transplantation in children. The TCRbeta library was prepared with unique molecular identifiers. TCRdb independently ran MiXCR on the PCR reads; one entry per CDR3 protein. Among 800,000 to 1,000,000 distinct CDR3 sequences listed, roughly 29% were seen once. Source: PBMCs, mostly from graft donor cells, taken 360 days after TCRalphabeta/CD19-depleted stem cell transplant. The receptors stem from a boy in the first two years of life who had a stem cell transplant for SCID, so the T cells may come from the graft donor.

The genes are TRBV12-3 or TRBV12-4 and TRBJ2-7, with D perhaps TRBD2 (6 bases). The CDR3 has 14 residues. V lost 6 bases and J lost 6, with 18 bases in between. CDR3 DNA sequence: TGTGCCAGCAGCCCGGGACTCTATTTATCCGAGCAGTACTTC. Translating it yields CASSPGLYLSEQYF.

This clonotype was recorded many times. The CDR3 DNA sequence: TGTGCCAGCAGTTTAAACAGGGTCGAGCAGTACTTC. Its translation: CASSLNRVEQYF. The rearrangement uses TRBV28 and TRBJ2-7; a weak D match, TRBD1 (6 bases). The germline V and J ends were trimmed by 2 bases and 6 bases, with 8 bases remaining between them. The CDR3 runs 12 residues. Germline V lookup: CDR1 MDHEN, CDR2 SYDVKM. Full variable domain (outside the CDR3, taken from reference TRBV28 and TRBJ2-7): DVKVTQSSRYLVKRTGEKVFLECVQDMDHENMFWYRQDPGLGLRLIYFSYDVKMKEKGDIPEGYSVSREKKERFSLILESASTNQTSMYLCASSLNRVEQYFGPGTRLTVT.

This clonotype turned up a few times. The chain employs TRBV12-3 or TRBV12-4 and TRBJ2-1, with no clear D. The length of the CDR3 is 14 residues. Trimming pared 2 bases from V and 0 bases from J, leaving 5 bases between. The CDR3 DNA follows: TGTGCCAGCAGTTTAAAGGCCTCCTACAATGAGCAGTTCTTC. Its translation: CASSLKASYNEQFF.

This clonotype has only a few counts. The chain links TRBV12-3 or TRBV12-4 to TRBJ2-7; D is ambiguous. The CDR3 loop spans 13 amino acids. V lost 5 bases to trimming and J lost 2 bases, with 10 bases between them. The CDR3 DNA is TGTGCCAGCAGTCCATACGGCCCCTACGAGCAGTACTTC. Translated, it gives CASSPYGPYEQYF.

The chain combines TRBV12-3 or TRBV12-4 with TRBJ2-1; D possibly uses TRBD1 or TRBD2 (5 bases each). V gave up 5 bases and J gave up 2 bases, with 13 bases separating them. CDR3 length: 15 residues. The CDR3 DNA reads as TGTGCCAGCAGTCCCGGGACCGTGGCCTACAATGAGCAGTTCTTC. Amino acid sequence: CASSPGTVAYNEQFF.

The V call is TRBV6-5, the J call TRBJ2-2; D gene uncertain. With 0 bases removed from V and 5 bases from J, the gap between germline ends came to 16 bases. Germline V gives CDR1 MNHEY, CDR2 SVGAGI. This CDR3 region has 17 residues. The CDR3 sequence is CASSYSTGVGHTGELFF. In DNA, the CDR3 is TGTGCCAGCAGTTACTCGACGGGCGTCGGGCATACCGGGGAGCTGTTTTTT.

The CDR3 sequence: CASSSRQGRRTDTQYF. DNA of the CDR3: TGTGCCAGCTCATCGCGACAGGGAAGGCGCACAGATACGCAGTATTTT. J is TRBJ2-3 and V is TRBV18, with 7 bases lining up with TRBD1. The V segment lost 5 bases and the J segment 1 base; nucleotides outside the gene matches: 9. Germline loops: CDR1 KGHSH, CDR2 LQKENI. The CDR3 covers 16 residues. Combining the CDR3 with reference TRBV18 and TRBJ2-3 gives the whole variable domain NAGVMQNPRHLVRRRGQEARLRCSPMKGHSHVYWYRQLPEEGLKFMVYLQKENIIDESGMPKERFSAEFPKEGPSILRIQQVVRGDSAAYFCASSSRQGRRTDTQYFGPGTRLTVL.

In this sample, this clonotype turned up a few times. The DNA of the CDR3 is TGTGCCAGCAGTTACGCGCGATCCACCGGGGAGCTGTTTTTT. Translation gives CASSYARSTGELFF. The genes are TRBV6-2 or TRBV6-3 and TRBJ2-2; D unclear. The V gene lost 2 bases and the J gene lost 4 bases, with 8 bases spanning the gap. Germline V gene lookup returns CDR1 MNHEY and CDR2 SVGEGT. This CDR3 is built from 14 residues.

This clonotype was picked up a small number of times. This chain links TRBV6-5 with TRBJ2-2; TRBD1 or TRBD2 may be the D gene (5 bases each). Germline-derived CDR1 and CDR2 are MNHEY and SVGAGI. This CDR3 region has 15 residues. V was clipped by 2 bases and J by 0 bases, with 7 bases between them. CDR3 amino acids: CASSYVGPNTGELFF. CDR3 nucleotides: TGTGCCAGCAGTTACGTGGGACCGAACACCGGGGAGCTGTTTTTT.

The rearrangement joins TRBV6-5 to TRBJ2-7, with 7 positions matching TRBD1. Germline loops: CDR1 MNHEY, CDR2 SVGAGI. The ends lost 4 bases at V and 1 base at J; junction bases unmatched: 7. This CDR3 spans 15 amino acids. This CDR3 is CASSSDRMISYEQYF. The DNA for the CDR3 is TGTGCCAGCAGTTCGGACAGGATGATTTCCTACGAGCAGTACTTC.

This clonotype has more than one count but fewer than ten. The genes are TRBV5-1 and TRBJ2-2, with D perhaps TRBD1 or TRBD2 (5 bases each). The length of the CDR3 is 17 residues. The germline V gene has CDR1 SGHRS and CDR2 YFSETQ. The ends were cut back, 4 bases at V and 2 bases at J, with 18 bases in the middle. As DNA, the CDR3 is TGCGCCAGCAGCGGGCTGGGACGACTCCTAAACACCGGGGAGCTGTTTTTT. Protein: CASSGLGRLLNTGELFF. Combining the CDR3 with reference TRBV5-1 and TRBJ2-2 gives the whole variable domain KAGVTQTPRYLIKTRGQQVTLSCSPISGHRSVSWYQQTPGQGLQFLFEYFSETQRNKGNFPGRFSGRQFSNSRSEMNVSTLELGDSALYLCASSGLGRLLNTGELFFGEGSRLTVL.

This clonotype was seen only a few times. The chain carries TRBV5-6 and TRBJ1-1; D is unclear. This CDR3 has 15 residues. Germline V gives CDR1 SGHDT, CDR2 YYEEEE. V lost 0 bases and J lost 0, with 9 bases in between. CDR3 in amino acids: CASSLGWSMNTEAFF. As DNA, the CDR3 is TGTGCCAGCAGCTTGGGGTGGTCCATGAACACTGAAGCTTTCTTT.

This chain connects TRBV5-1 to TRBJ1-2; no clear D. The ends were cut back, 1 base at V and 8 bases at J, with 12 bases in the middle. CDR3 size: 13 residues. CDR1 SGHRS and CDR2 YFSETQ come from the germline V gene. CDR3 DNA sequence: TGCGCCAGCAGCTTGAGTCGCGCAGTAGGCTACACCTTC. Translating it yields CASSLSRAVGYTF. Using reference TRBV5-1 and TRBJ1-2 for the parts outside the CDR3, the full variable domain is KAGVTQTPRYLIKTRGQQVTLSCSPISGHRSVSWYQQTPGQGLQFLFEYFSETQRNKGNFPGRFSGRQFSNSRSEMNVSTLELGDSALYLCASSLSRAVGYTFGSGTRLTVV.

The sample holds a few counts of this clonotype. V and J are TRBV9 and TRBJ2-2; 7 bases fit TRBD2. The CDR3 loop spans 15 amino acids. The ends lost 5 bases at V and 5 bases at J; junction bases unmatched: 9. Germline V gene lookup returns CDR1 SGDLS and CDR2 YYNGEE. This CDR3 is CASSRAGLETGELFF. DNA of the CDR3: TGTGCCAGCAGTAGAGCGGGGTTGGAGACCGGGGAGCTGTTTTTT.